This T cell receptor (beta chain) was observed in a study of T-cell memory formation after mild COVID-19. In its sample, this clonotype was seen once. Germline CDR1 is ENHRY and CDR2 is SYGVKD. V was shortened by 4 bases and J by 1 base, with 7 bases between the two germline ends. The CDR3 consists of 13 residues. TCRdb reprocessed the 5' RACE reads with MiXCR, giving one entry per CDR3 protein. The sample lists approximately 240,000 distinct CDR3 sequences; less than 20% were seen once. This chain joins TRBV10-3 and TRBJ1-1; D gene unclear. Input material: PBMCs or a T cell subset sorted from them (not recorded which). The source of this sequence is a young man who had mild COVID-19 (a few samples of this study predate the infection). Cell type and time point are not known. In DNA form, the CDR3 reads TGTGCCATCAGTGTAAGAGAGAACACTGAAGCTTTCTTT. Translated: CAISVRENTEAFF.